This T cell receptor beta chain originates from a study of neurological immune-mediated disorders. This clonotype was counted at least ten times. CDR3 length: 15 residues. Germline V gene lookup returns CDR1 SGHRS and CDR2 YFSETQ. Trimming cost V 4 bases and J 1 base; bases outside gene matches: 4. Documented time point: technical triplicate 3. In each sequencing run, over 200 million TCR-beta sequences were generated from 15-18 subjects. TCRdb re-derived calls from the 5' RACE reads in MiXCR, one entry per CDR3 protein. The data show some 30,000 distinct CDR3 sequences, roughly a sixth seen once. The sample was CD4+ T cells from blood. This TCR came from a female donor with HTLV-1-associated myelopathy (HAM/TSP). The chain recombines TRBV5-1 with TRBJ2-2; 7 nucleotides line up with TRBD1. CDR3 nucleotide sequence: TGCGCCAGCAGCCCACAGGGGATGAACACCGGGGAGCTGTTTTTT. This encodes CASSPQGMNTGELFF.